This record covers a single T cell receptor (beta chain). TCRdb's table, derived via immunoSEQ multiplex PCR, lists solely in-frame clones and lacks some. The repertoire includes tens of thousands of clones, around 91% of them detected once, and about 2% sits in the top ten. The data derive from a study of T cell changes during pregnancy in multiple sclerosis. Germline loops: CDR1 SGHNT, CDR2 YYREEE (reference sequence). V shed 3 bases, J shed 3 bases, and the junction held 3 bases outside the gene matches. The CDR3 is 16 amino acids. The clonotype originates from a female donor in good health, enrolled as a control in a pregnancy study. Sequencing was performed on peripheral blood, taken in the second trimester of pregnancy. The rearrangement uses TRBV5-4 and TRBJ2-1; 13 positions match TRBD2. The DNA of the CDR3 is TGTGCCAGCAGCTCCCGGACTAGCGGGAGCTACAATGAGCAGTTCTTC. Translation: CASSSRTSGSYNEQFF.